Following are 26 T cell receptor beta chains from one sample sequenced in a study of CD8 T cells in Susac syndrome. After extraction with the RNeasy kit, about 0.5 to 1 ug of the RNA was reverse transcribed using random hexamers. TCRdb recomputed calls from the immunoSEQ multiplex PCR reads with MiXCR, one row per CDR3 protein. Among fewer than 150,000 distinct CDR3 sequences, more than 75% were seen once, and the ten largest hold around 0.24%. The source material was CD8+ T cells from PBMCs. The receptors were sampled from a human donor with multiple sclerosis.

The chain couples TRBV29-1 to TRBJ1-3; D might be TRBD1 (5 bases). The V end was cut by 8 bases, the J end by 0 bases, with 14 bases between. This CDR3 region has 14 residues. Germline lookup yields CDR1 SQVTM and CDR2 ANQGSEA. CDR3 coding DNA: TGCAGCACTGAGGCGGGGACCTCTGGAAACACCATATATTTT. Its translation is CSTEAGTSGNTIYF.

This clonotype is a singleton in its sample. The chain employs TRBV27 and TRBJ2-1, with 10 bases aligning to TRBD1. Germline V gene sequence: CDR1 MNHEY, CDR2 SMNVEV (reference sequence). The CDR3 has 13 residues. V lost 7 bases, J lost 8 bases, and 5 bases stayed unmatched. The CDR3 region has the DNA TGTGCCAGCAACCCCGGGACAGGGGATGAGCAGTTCTTC. It yields the protein CASNPGTGDEQFF.

V gene TRBV30 combines with J gene TRBJ1-6; TRBD1 is a possible D gene (6 bases). CDR1 and CDR2 from the germline V gene are GTSNPN and SVGIG (reference sequence). CDR3 length equals 13 residues. Trimming removed 4 bases from V and 9 bases from J, with 13 bases in between. The CDR3 DNA reads as TGTGCCTGGACCGGGGGGGGGCCTTCACCCCTCCACTTT. It is translated as CAWTGGGPSPLHF. Filled out from reference TRBV30 and TRBJ1-6, the complete variable domain reads SQTIHQWPATLVQPVGSPLSLECTVEGTSNPNLYWYRQAAGRGLQLLFYSVGIGQISSEVPQNLSASRPQDRQFILSSKKLLLSDSGFYLCAWTGGGPSPLHFGNGTRLTVT.

V and J are TRBV4-3 and TRBJ1-3, with D unclear. The germline V gene encodes CDR1 LGHNA and CDR2 YSLEER. The CDR3 spans 17 residues. V was trimmed by 2 bases and J by 3 bases, leaving 17 bases between them. CDR3 amino acids: CASSQNPRRTYGNTIYF. DNA of the CDR3: TGCGCCAGCAGCCAAAATCCCCGTCGGACGTATGGAAACACCATATATTTT.

The chain joins TRBV20-1 to TRBJ1-5, with unresolved D. Germline V lookup: CDR1 DFQATT, CDR2 SNEGSKA (reference sequence). This CDR3 has 13 amino acids. V was trimmed by 6 bases and J by 1 base, leaving 10 bases between them. Written as DNA, the CDR3 is TGCAGTGCCAGAACGGCGAGCAATCAGCCCCAGCATTTT. This translates into CSARTASNQPQHF.

The chain is built from TRBV4-3 and TRBJ1-1; 7 bases line up with TRBD1. This CDR3 has 15 residues. Trimming removed 1 base from V and 4 bases from J; junction bases left unmatched: 6. The germline CDR1 and CDR2 sequences are LGHNA and YSLEER. CDR3 protein: CASSQGEGASTEAFF. The CDR3 DNA reads as TGCGCCAGCAGCCAAGGAGAGGGGGCGAGCACTGAAGCTTTCTTT.

The V call is TRBV19, the J call TRBJ2-7, with 8 bases matching TRBD2. In germline, CDR1 is LNHDA, CDR2 SQIVND (reference sequence). The CDR3 is made up of 15 amino acids. The V gene end was trimmed by 3 bases and the J gene end by 4 bases; junction bases not matched to a gene: 8. The CDR3 loop is CASSITAGGGYEQYF. The CDR3 bases are TGTGCCAGTAGTATTACGGCGGGAGGCGGATACGAGCAGTACTTC.

The chain employs TRBV27 and TRBJ2-7; 9 nucleotides align to TRBD2. The CDR3 totals 15 residues. The V and J ends lost 5 bases and 6 bases, in that order; junction bases with no gene match: 11. Looked up from germline, CDR1 is MNHEY and CDR2 is SMNVEV (reference sequence). Written as DNA, the CDR3 is TGTGCCAGCAGTGTGGAGCGGGGGGATGTGGGCGAGCAGTACTTC. Translation gives CASSVERGDVGEQYF.

As DNA, the CDR3 is TGCAGAAGGGTCGGCGGTTCCTACGAGCAGTACTTC. It encodes CRRVGGSYEQYF. This chain joins TRBV29-1 and TRBJ2-7; no reliable D call. Germline assignment: CDR1 SQVTM and CDR2 ANQGSEA. The CDR3 extends over 12 amino acids.

The J gene is TRBJ2-3, the V gene TRBV15; 14 positions agree with TRBD2. This CDR3 region has 15 residues. Germline-derived CDR1 and CDR2 are LNHNV and YYDKDF (reference sequence). V was pared by 8 bases and J by 6 bases, with 7 bases of the junction left unmatched. The CDR3: CATHETSGRVDTQYF. The CDR3 DNA reads as TGTGCCACCCATGAGACTAGCGGGAGGGTGGATACGCAGTATTTT. Based on the CDR3 plus reference TRBV15 and TRBJ2-3, the full variable domain is DAMVIQNPRYQVTQFGKPVTLSCSQTLNHNVMYWYQQKSSQAPKLLFHYYDKDFNNEADTPDNFQSRRPNTSFCFLDIRSPGLGDTAMYLCATHETSGRVDTQYFGPGTRLTVL.

V usage is TRBV6-2 or TRBV6-3 and J usage is TRBJ1-1; 7 nucleotides agree with TRBD1. Germline V gene data show CDR1 as MNHEY and CDR2 as SVGEGT. With V trimmed by 4 bases and J by 7 bases, 6 bases remained unmatched. This CDR3 spans 13 amino acids. CDR3 region: CASSLQGRGEAFF. The CDR3 bases are TGTGCCAGCAGTTTACAGGGGAGGGGTGAAGCTTTCTTT.

The chain has TRBV27 and TRBJ1-1; D is unclear. Trimming left V 3 bases short and J 4 bases short, with 9 bases between. Germline CDR1 reads MNHEY; CDR2 reads SMNVEV (reference sequence). The CDR3 sequence is 13 residues long. CDR3 amino acids: CASSFGESTEAFF. CDR3 nucleotides: TGTGCCAGCAGTTTTGGGGAGAGCACTGAAGCTTTCTTT.

The V and J genes are TRBV7-2 and TRBJ1-2, with TRBD1 identical over 7 bases. V gave up 1 base and J gave up 2 bases; unmatched junction bases: 4. CDR1 and CDR2 from the germline V gene are SGHTA and FQGNSA. This CDR3 region has 15 residues. The CDR3: CASSLGTTGNYGYTF. The CDR3 DNA is TGTGCCAGCAGCTTAGGGACGACAGGGAACTATGGCTACACCTTC.

V is TRBV30 and J is TRBJ1-4; D is possibly TRBD1 (5 bases). Trimming cost V 0 bases and J 8 bases, with 16 bases left between them. Per germline, CDR1 GTSNPN and CDR2 SVGIG (reference sequence). The CDR3 totals 15 residues. This CDR3 reads CAWSVLGTFKEKLFF. Here the CDR3 DNA reads TGTGCCTGGAGTGTACTCGGGACGTTTAAGGAAAAACTGTTTTTT.

The chain joins TRBV2 to TRBJ1-1; perhaps TRBD1 as D (6 bases). Germline V CDR1 and CDR2: SNHLY, FYNNEI. This CDR3 is 21 amino acids long. The ends were cut back, 2 bases at V and 0 bases at J, with 28 bases in the middle. CDR3 loop: CASSELPPVSGEVVMNTEAFF. In DNA, the CDR3 is TGTGCCAGCAGTGAACTGCCGCCGGTTTCAGGGGAAGTGGTGATGAACACTGAAGCTTTCTTT.

In its sample, this clonotype was seen once. The chain combines TRBV15 with TRBJ2-1, with 9 bases matching TRBD2. V shed 4 bases and J 3 bases; nucleotides not matched to a gene: 4. Germline values: CDR1 LNHNV, CDR2 YYDKDF (reference sequence). The CDR3 covers 15 residues. The CDR3 region is CATSTSGRSYNEQFF. In DNA form, the CDR3 reads TGTGCCACCAGCACAAGCGGGAGGAGCTACAATGAGCAGTTCTTC.

The J gene is TRBJ2-3, the V gene TRBV5-1; D gene unclear. Germline V gene sequence: CDR1 SGHRS, CDR2 YFSETQ. Trimming took 2 bases from V and 4 from J, leaving 11 bases between them. The CDR3 has 14 residues. CDR3 coding DNA: TGCGCCAGCAGCTTCAGTGGTTTGGCAGATACGCAGTATTTT. This translates into CASSFSGLADTQYF.

The sample holds a few counts of this clonotype. The chain has TRBV19 and TRBJ1-1; D ambiguous. Germline CDR1 reads LNHDA; CDR2 reads SQIVND (reference sequence). The CDR3 is 13 amino acids. Trimming took 5 bases from V and 0 from J, leaving 7 bases between them. CDR3 residues: CASSPSMNTEAFF. CDR3 coding DNA: TGTGCCAGTAGTCCCAGTATGAACACTGAAGCTTTCTTT.

Of note for this clonotype: A junction boundary mismatches the germline segment, possibly from a read error. V is TRBV27 and J is TRBJ2-1; possible D gene TRBD1, 6 bases. Germline V lookup: CDR1 MNHEY, CDR2 SMNVEV (reference sequence). The CDR3 covers 14 residues. The CDR3 nucleotides read TGTGCCAGCAGGAGGGGGTACCCTGGGAATGAGCAGTCCTTC. As protein: CASRRGYPGNEQSF.

The chain combines TRBV29-1 with TRBJ1-5; TRBD1 is a possible D gene (6 bases). Germline V gene lookup returns CDR1 SQVTM and CDR2 ANQGSEA. The CDR3 extends over 17 amino acids. V gave up 7 bases and J gave up 6 bases, with 28 bases separating them. The DNA for the CDR3 is TGCAGCGCAACTGTCGGACTTGGGCAAGGAGGGGGTCAGCCCCAGCATTTT. This translates into CSATVGLGQGGGQPQHF. The full variable domain, in which reference TRBV29-1 and TRBJ1-5 provide the parts outside the CDR3, is SAVISQKPSRDICQRGTSLTIQCQVDSQVTMMFWYRQQPGQSLTLIATANQGSEATYESGFVIDKFPISRPNLTFSTLTVSNMSPEDSSIYLCSATVGLGQGGGQPQHFGDGTRLSIL.

This clonotype was found once. The chain joins TRBV12-3 or TRBV12-4 to TRBJ1-1, with 9 bases identical to TRBD1. Unmatched junction bases numbered 8, after V lost 7 bases and J lost 5 bases. The CDR3 consists of 14 residues. The CDR3 bases are TGTGCCAGCACCGACGGACAGGGGTGGACTGAAGCTTTCTTT. It codes for CASTDGQGWTEAFF.

The gene calls are TRBV12-5 and TRBJ2-5; tentatively, D is TRBD2 (5 bases). Trimming pared 7 bases from V and 7 bases from J, leaving 16 bases between. This CDR3 has 13 amino acids. CDR1 and CDR2 from the germline V gene are LGHNT and FRNRAP. CDR3 in amino acids: CASADPLAGTQYF. Written as DNA, the CDR3 is TGTGCTAGTGCCGATCCGCTAGCAGGGACCCAGTACTTC. Complete variable domain (other parts from reference TRBV12-5 and TRBJ2-5): DARVTQTPRHKVTEMGQEVTMRCQPILGHNTVFWYRQTMMQGLELLAYFRNRAPLDDSGMPKDRFSAEMPDATLATLKIQPSEPRDSAVYFCASADPLAGTQYFGPGTRLLVL.

The chain couples TRBV23-1 to TRBJ2-7, with D possibly TRBD1 on 6 matching bases. TRBV23-1 counts as an open reading frame of uncertain function. Deletions cut 11 bases from V and 2 bases from J, with 25 bases between. The CDR3 has 16 amino acids. CDR3 loop: CAARRTADYFTYEQYF. The CDR3 nucleotides are TGCGCCGCCCGGAGGACAGCTGACTACTTTACCTACGAGCAGTACTTC.

V is TRBV4-3 and J is TRBJ2-3; 14 bases agree with TRBD2. This CDR3 is 17 amino acids long. The junction had 2 bases not matched to a gene; V was cut back by 3 bases and J by 0 bases. The germline V gene encodes CDR1 LGHNA and CDR2 YSLEER. CDR3: CASSQGTSGSSTDTQYF. The CDR3 bases are TGCGCCAGCAGCCAGGGGACTAGCGGGAGTAGCACAGATACGCAGTATTTT.

The chain recombines TRBV9 with TRBJ2-3; 7 nucleotides match TRBD2. Germline trimming cut 3 bases from V and 4 bases from J; bases unmatched to any gene: 5. The germline V gene has CDR1 SGDLS and CDR2 YYNGEE. The CDR3 totals 14 residues. DNA of the CDR3: TGTGCCAGCAGCGACGGTGGGGGGGCAGATACGCAGTATTTT. Translation: CASSDGGGADTQYF.

The chain uses TRBV18 and TRBJ2-1, with 10 bases identical to TRBD2. Germline lookup yields CDR1 KGHSH and CDR2 LQKENI. There are 19 residues in the CDR3. V shed 8 bases and J 3 bases; nucleotides not matched to a gene: 19. DNA for the CDR3: TGTGCCAGCCAACCTGGGCCTGGACTAGCGGATGAGGGCTACAATGAGCAGTTCTTC. The encoded protein is CASQPGPGLADEGYNEQFF.